The 26 T cell receptor beta chains presented below share a single source sample, sequenced in a study of T cells in Graves' hyperthyroidism and ophthalmopathy. The TCR beta CDR3 regions underwent amplification using RNA transcripts as the source. First-round RT-PCR targeting the TCR CDR3 was performed with the HTBI primer set. TCRdb re-called the multiplex PCR reads through MiXCR, storing one row per CDR3 protein. The data contain about 640,000 distinct CDR3 sequences, more than 20% of them singletons. Sequencing input: blood. All receptors derive from a man aged 30 to 45 with Graves' ophthalmopathy.

This clonotype appeared many times. This chain connects TRBV3-1 to TRBJ2-1; TRBD1 agrees at 8 bases. The germline CDR1 and CDR2 sequences are LGHDT and YNNKEL (reference sequence). The CDR3 consists of 16 residues. V was clipped by 6 bases and J by 0 bases; unmatched bases: 7. The CDR3 nucleotides read TGTGCCAGCAGAGGTAACAGGGGGAGCTCCTACAATGAGCAGTTCTTC. Protein product: CASRGNRGSSYNEQFF.

The rearrangement joins TRBV28 to TRBJ1-1; 8 nucleotides match TRBD1. The CDR3 loop spans 14 amino acids. V lost 6 bases, J lost 1 base, and 4 bases stayed unmatched. Germline loops: CDR1 MDHEN, CDR2 SYDVKM. The CDR3 spells CASSYTGGNTEAFF. Written as DNA, the CDR3 is TGTGCCAGCAGCTATACAGGGGGGAACACTGAAGCTTTCTTT.

This chain links TRBV6-5 with TRBJ2-7, with D maybe TRBD2 (7 bases). CDR3 length: 15 residues. The germline V gene encodes CDR1 MNHEY and CDR2 SVGAGI. Deletions cut 1 base from V and 5 bases from J, with 15 bases between. The CDR3 DNA is TGTGCCAGCAGTTACTTGTTGGGGGGGCTCAACGAGCAGTACTTC. Its translation: CASSYLLGGLNEQYF.

V is TRBV4-1 and J is TRBJ1-1; D gene uncertain. In germline, CDR1 is MGHRA, CDR2 YSYEKL. The CDR3 totals 14 residues. The V gene lost 4 bases and the J gene lost 0 bases, with 9 bases spanning the gap. The CDR3 region is CASSPLGLNTEAFF. In DNA form, the CDR3 reads TGCGCCAGCAGCCCCCTAGGGCTGAACACTGAAGCTTTCTTT.

This clonotype has only a few counts. V and J are TRBV9 and TRBJ1-1, with D possibly TRBD1 on 6 matching bases. Between the trimmed V and J ends, which lost 4 bases and 1 base, there was a span of 20 bases. Germline lookup yields CDR1 SGDLS and CDR2 YYNGEE. The CDR3 consists of 17 residues. The DNA for the CDR3 is TGTGCCAGCAGCAAGAGAACGGGGGCCCCCGGGAACACTGAAGCTTTCTTT. This encodes CASSKRTGAPGNTEAFF.

Only a few counts were recorded for this clonotype. The J gene is TRBJ2-2, the V gene TRBV12-3 or TRBV12-4, with 7 nucleotides matching TRBD2. The CDR3 sequence is 15 residues long. Trimming took 3 bases from V and 0 from J; bases not matched to a gene: 1. CDR3 in DNA: TGTGCCAGCAGTTTCGGACTAGCGAACACCGGGGAGCTGTTTTTT. It codes for CASSFGLANTGELFF.

The chain carries TRBV27 and TRBJ2-1; TRBD1 agrees at 11 bases. J lost 9 bases, V lost 2 bases, and 3 bases had no gene match. Germline lookup yields CDR1 MNHEY and CDR2 SMNVEV (reference sequence). The CDR3 covers 14 residues. Here the CDR3 reads CASSLGQGAFEQFF. The CDR3 DNA is TGTGCCAGCAGTTTAGGACAGGGGGCCTTTGAGCAGTTCTTC.

This clonotype has a handful of counts. This chain links TRBV20-1 with TRBJ2-7; maybe TRBD2 (7 bases). Germline CDR1 and CDR2: DFQATT and SNEGSKA (reference sequence). The CDR3 contains 16 residues. The V end was cut by 3 bases, the J end by 1 base, with 19 bases between. CDR3: CSARGGGRGSSYEQYF. CDR3 nucleotide sequence: TGCAGTGCTAGGGGAGGGGGGAGAGGTTCATCCTACGAGCAGTACTTC.

This chain joins TRBV3-1 and TRBJ1-4, with D unresolved. The ends were cut back, 3 bases at V and 4 bases at J, with 9 bases in the middle. Germline V gene data show CDR1 as LGHDT and CDR2 as YNNKEL (reference sequence). The length of the CDR3 is 14 residues. CDR3 loop: CASSQRGSNEKLFF. DNA for the CDR3: TGTGCCAGCAGCCAGCGCGGCAGTAATGAAAAACTGTTTTTT.

Of note for this clonotype: A much larger clonotype is one base distant, so this may be a read error. The chain carries TRBV25-1 and TRBJ1-5, with D possibly being TRBD1 (6 bases). CDR3 length: 14 residues. The germline V gene has CDR1 MGHDK and CDR2 SYGVNS. CDR3 in amino acids: CTSSESQGHQPQHF. Written as DNA, the CDR3 is TGTACCAGCAGTGAATCTCAGGGGCACCAGCCCCAGCATTTT.

This clonotype showed up many times. The V gene is TRBV5-1, the J gene TRBJ2-7; maybe TRBD1 (5 bases). Trimming took off 1 base at V and 4 bases at J, with 12 bases between the two ends. The V gene's germline CDR1 is SGHRS and CDR2 YFSETQ. This CDR3 contains 14 residues. The CDR3 loop reads CASSLKGLRYEQYF. The CDR3 bases are TGCGCCAGCAGCTTGAAGGGGCTGCGTTACGAGCAGTACTTC.

J is TRBJ1-5 and V is TRBV5-7; a possible D gene is TRBD1 (5 bases). TRBV5-7 is noted as an ORF with a role that remains uncertain. The CDR3 loop spans 15 amino acids. The ends were cut back, 4 bases at V and 2 bases at J, with 13 bases in the middle. The DNA of the CDR3 is TGTGCCAGCAGCCTGGGGGGTGTCGGCAATCAGCCCCAGCATTTT. Translation: CASSLGGVGNQPQHF.

The CDR3 DNA follows: TGCAGTGCCTGGACAGGGGGCTACGAGCAGTACTTC. It encodes CSAWTGGYEQYF. The rearrangement joins TRBV20-1 to TRBJ2-7, with TRBD1 matching 10 bases. This CDR3 is 12 amino acids long. J gave up 3 bases and V 6 bases, and 2 bases lay outside the gene matches. Germline V lookup: CDR1 DFQATT, CDR2 SNEGSKA (reference sequence).

The chain links TRBV9 to TRBJ2-2; D is uncertain. Germline values: CDR1 SGDLS, CDR2 YYNGEE. Trimming removed 4 bases from V and 4 bases from J, with 11 bases in between. There are 14 residues in the CDR3. The CDR3 DNA reads as TGTGCCAGCAGCCCCCATAAGGGCACCGGGGAGCTGTTTTTT. It is translated as CASSPHKGTGELFF.

There are many counts of this clonotype. The V and J genes are TRBV28 and TRBJ2-1; TRBD1 matches at 11 bases. The CDR3 covers 15 residues. CDR1 and CDR2 (germline): MDHEN, SYDVKM. V trimming: 5 bases; J trimming: 7 bases; junction bases outside the gene matches: 7. This chain's CDR3 is CASSIPGQGGNEQFF. The CDR3 DNA reads TGTGCCAGCAGTATCCCGGGACAGGGGGGGAATGAGCAGTTCTTC.

This clonotype was counted between two and nine times. The CDR3 here is CASSHSRDSNQETQYF. The CDR3 DNA follows: TGCGCCAGCAGCCATAGCCGGGATTCCAACCAAGAGACCCAGTACTTC. The J gene is TRBJ2-5, the V gene TRBV5-1, with TRBD2 as a possible D gene (5 bases). The V end was cut by 4 bases, the J end by 0 bases, with 16 bases between. The CDR3 is 16 amino acids. Germline CDR1 SGHRS, CDR2 YFSETQ.

The sample holds many counts of this clonotype. V is TRBV3-1 and J is TRBJ2-1, with TRBD2 matching over 8 bases. Germline values: CDR1 LGHDT, CDR2 YNNKEL (reference sequence). J gave up 8 bases and V 0 bases, and 6 bases lay outside the gene matches. The CDR3 has 15 residues. As DNA, the CDR3 is TGTGCCAGCAGCCAAGACGTCGGACTAGCTGATGAGCAGTTCTTC. Protein: CASSQDVGLADEQFF.

This clonotype has ten or more counts. V is TRBV6-1 and J is TRBJ1-2, with a tentative D call TRBD1 (5 bases). The germline V gene encodes CDR1 MNHNS and CDR2 SASEGT. Deletions cut 0 bases from V and 6 bases from J, with 14 bases between. The CDR3 has 15 amino acids. The CDR3 DNA follows: TGTGCCAGCAGTGAAGCGAACAGGATGGCGAATGGCTACACCTTC. This sequence encodes CASSEANRMANGYTF.

This chain connects TRBV7-2 to TRBJ2-2; no clear D gene. Per germline, CDR1 SGHTA and CDR2 FQGNSA. CDR3 size: 14 residues. V lost 0 bases and J 4 bases, leaving 6 bases between the germline ends. CDR3 in amino acids: CASSLAGPTGELFF. The CDR3 DNA follows: TGTGCCAGCAGCTTAGCAGGGCCCACCGGGGAGCTGTTTTTT.

In this sample, this clonotype turned up many times. The chain carries TRBV24-1 and TRBJ2-3; D possibly uses TRBD1 or TRBD2 (5 bases each). With 1 base removed from V and 4 bases from J, the gap between germline ends came to 11 bases. The CDR3 extends over 15 amino acids. Germline lookup yields CDR1 KGHDR and CDR2 SFDVKD. CDR3 in amino acids: CATSDLGTYADTQYF. The CDR3 nucleotides are TGTGCCACCAGTGATTTAGGGACCTATGCAGATACGCAGTATTTT.

This clonotype came up a few times. The chain has TRBV28 and TRBJ2-2; a possible D gene is TRBD2 (6 bases). Germline CDR1 is MDHEN and CDR2 is SYDVKM. V was cut by 5 bases and J by 0 bases, with 22 bases left in between. The CDR3 is 19 amino acids. This CDR3 is CASSLPPEGIAANTGELFF. DNA of the CDR3: TGTGCCAGCAGTCTTCCCCCGGAGGGGATTGCCGCGAACACCGGGGAGCTGTTTTTT. The entire variable domain, with the rest obtained from reference TRBV28 and TRBJ2-2, is as follows: DVKVTQSSRYLVKRTGEKVFLECVQDMDHENMFWYRQDPGLGLRLIYFSYDVKMKEKGDIPEGYSVSREKKERFSLILESASTNQTSMYLCASSLPPEGIAANTGELFFGEGSRLTVL.

This clonotype was counted between two and nine times. This rearrangement joins TRBV27 to TRBJ1-2; tentative D call: TRBD1 (5 bases). This CDR3 has 13 amino acids. The V gene lost 5 bases and the J gene lost 2 bases, with 9 bases spanning the gap. Germline CDR1 MNHEY, CDR2 SMNVEV (reference sequence). The CDR3 DNA reads TGTGCCAGCAGTGAAGGGGTCAACTATGGCTACACCTTC. This sequence encodes CASSEGVNYGYTF.

This clonotype occurred many times. This sequence joins TRBV10-3 and TRBJ2-1; 7 bases are a match to TRBD2. The CDR3 has 16 residues. In germline, CDR1 is ENHRY, CDR2 SYGVKD. J was trimmed by 3 bases and V by 7 bases; bases with no gene match: 12. CDR3 protein: CAITEGGQTRYNEQFF. The CDR3 DNA is TGTGCCATCACAGAGGGAGGGCAGACCCGCTACAATGAGCAGTTCTTC.

There are many counts of this clonotype. The chain uses TRBV2 and TRBJ1-5; D not resolved. CDR3 size: 15 residues. V was pared by 5 bases and J by 0 bases, with 11 bases between. CDR1 and CDR2 from the germline V gene are SNHLY and FYNNEI. In nucleotides, the CDR3 is TGTGCCAGCAGTCCTCTAGTTGATAGCAATCAGCCCCAGCATTTT. Encoded protein: CASSPLVDSNQPQHF.

This clonotype was counted many times. The chain joins TRBV5-1 to TRBJ2-5; 8 bases match TRBD1. The CDR3 has 14 residues. Germline V lookup: CDR1 SGHRS, CDR2 YFSETQ. With 4 bases clipped from V and 5 bases from J, the junction kept 7 bases outside the gene matches. As DNA, the CDR3 is TGCGCCAGCAGCCAAGGACAGGGCGGGGAGACCCAGTACTTC. Residues: CASSQGQGGETQYF.

In its sample, this clonotype was seen a few times. The chain has TRBV28 and TRBJ2-6; D is unclear. V was clipped by 5 bases and J by 0 bases, with 11 bases between them. CDR3 length equals 16 residues. Germline CDR1 is MDHEN and CDR2 is SYDVKM. The CDR3 bases are TGTGCCAGCAGTCCTCTTGGGCTCTCTGGGGCCAACGTCCTGACTTTC. Protein sequence: CASSPLGLSGANVLTF. Variable domain in full (rest from reference TRBV28 and TRBJ2-6): DVKVTQSSRYLVKRTGEKVFLECVQDMDHENMFWYRQDPGLGLRLIYFSYDVKMKEKGDIPEGYSVSREKKERFSLILESASTNQTSMYLCASSPLGLSGANVLTFGAGSRLTVL.